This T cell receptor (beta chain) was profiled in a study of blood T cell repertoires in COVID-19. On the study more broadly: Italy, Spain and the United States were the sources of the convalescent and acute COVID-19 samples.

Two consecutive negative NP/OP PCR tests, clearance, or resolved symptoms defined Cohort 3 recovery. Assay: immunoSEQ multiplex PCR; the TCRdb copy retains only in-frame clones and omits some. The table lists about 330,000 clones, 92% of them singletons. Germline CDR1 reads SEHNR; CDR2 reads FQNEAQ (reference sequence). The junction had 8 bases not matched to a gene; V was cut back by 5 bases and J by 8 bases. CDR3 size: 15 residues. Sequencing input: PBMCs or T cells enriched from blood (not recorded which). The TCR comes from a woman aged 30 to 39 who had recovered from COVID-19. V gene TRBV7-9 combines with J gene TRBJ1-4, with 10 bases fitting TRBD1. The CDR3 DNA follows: TGTGCCAGCAGCACAGCGACAGGGGGCCGGGAAAAACTGTTTTTT. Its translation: CASSTATGGREKLFF.